This TCR beta chain came from a study of blood T cell repertoires in COVID-19. This clone was counted between two and nine times. TCRdb keeps only in-frame clones here, not all; method: immunoSEQ multiplex PCR. The table lists 50,000 to 60,000 clones, roughly 86% of them singletons. The CDR3 totals 14 residues. V was pared by 8 bases and J by 0 bases, with 13 bases between. Germline values: CDR1 SNHLY, CDR2 FYNNEI. The chain employs TRBV2 and TRBJ1-1; D not certain. The sample taken for sequencing was peripheral blood. The source of this sequence is a man in his sixties with active COVID-19. The chain's CDR3 is CASQLERMNTEAFF. CDR3 in DNA: TGTGCCAGCCAATTAGAGAGAATGAACACTGAAGCTTTCTTT.